The 10 T cell receptor beta chains reported below all come from one sample, sequenced in a study of radiotherapy plus CTLA-4 blockade in lung cancer. Libraries were prepared by immunoSEQ multiplex PCR; TCRdb keeps only in-frame clonotypes and omits some of them. The table includes around 45,000 clones, about 88% detected once. Sample: peripheral blood, taken from a patient treated with radiotherapy plus ipilimumab. The receptor source for this set is a human donor with non-small cell lung cancer whose response to radiotherapy plus ipilimumab could not be evaluated.

This clone was seen once. The chain carries TRBV28 and TRBJ1-6, with D maybe TRBD1 (5 bases). CDR3 length: 18 amino acids. CDR1 MDHEN and CDR2 SYDVKM come from the germline V gene. Trimming pared 4 bases from V and 9 bases from J, leaving 25 bases between. The CDR3 sequence is CASSSHSGLSMYISPLHF. The CDR3 region has the DNA TGTGCCAGCAGTTCCCATTCGGGACTCAGCATGTACATTTCACCCCTCCACTTT.

V is TRBV5-4 and J is TRBJ2-3, with 7 bases fitting TRBD2. V trimming: 0 bases; J trimming: 1 base; junction bases outside the gene matches: 8. The CDR3 loop spans 17 amino acids. Germline assignment: CDR1 SGHNT and CDR2 YYREEE (reference sequence). In DNA, the CDR3 is TGTGCCAGCAGCTTGGAGGCTGGCGGGGGACGCACAGATACGCAGTATTTT. This codes for CASSLEAGGGRTDTQYF.

V and J are TRBV7-6 and TRBJ1-2; 10 bases line up with TRBD1. Germline assignment: CDR1 SGHVS and CDR2 FNYEAQ. The CDR3 is 15 amino acids. V lost 4 bases and J lost 4; bases outside the gene matches: 6. The CDR3 spells CASSSRQGASYGYTF. The CDR3 DNA sequence: TGTGCCAGCAGCTCCCGACAGGGGGCGAGCTATGGCTACACCTTC. Based on the CDR3 plus reference TRBV7-6 and TRBJ1-2, the full variable domain is GAGVSQSPRYKVTKRGQDVALRCDPISGHVSLYWYRQALGQGPEFLTYFNYEAQQDKSGLPNDRFSAERPEGSISTLTIQRTEQRDSAMYRCASSSRQGASYGYTFGSGTRLTVV.

The gene calls are TRBV18 and TRBJ2-6; tentatively, D is TRBD1 (6 bases). The CDR3 runs 17 residues. The V gene's germline CDR1 is KGHSH and CDR2 LQKENI. The V end was cut by 2 bases, the J end by 2 bases, with 13 bases between. For the CDR3, the DNA is TGTGCCAGCTCACCAGCCCCGTCAGGGGCTGGGGCCAACGTCCTGACTTTC. Residues: CASSPAPSGAGANVLTF.

This rearrangement joins TRBV2 to TRBJ1-5; 11 bases match TRBD1. The CDR3 has 15 residues. CDR1 is SNHLY and CDR2 is FYNNEI in the germline V gene. With V trimmed by 2 bases and J by 7 bases, 4 bases remained unmatched. CDR3 sequence: CASSELRTGGQPQHF. The DNA of the CDR3 is TGTGCCAGCAGTGAATTGAGGACAGGGGGCCAGCCCCAGCATTTT.

The chain couples TRBV19 to TRBJ2-1; D is uncertain. Germline V lookup: CDR1 LNHDA, CDR2 SQIVND (reference sequence). Between the trimmed V and J ends, which lost 3 bases and 4 bases, there was a span of 7 bases. The CDR3 extends over 13 amino acids. The CDR3 region has the DNA TGTGCCAGTAGTATTATTGTTTACAATGAGCAGTTCTTC. This codes for CASSIIVYNEQFF.

The chain recombines TRBV18 with TRBJ1-5; D ambiguous. V was trimmed by 3 bases and J by 6 bases, leaving 12 bases between them. Germline V lookup: CDR1 KGHSH, CDR2 LQKENI. This CDR3 comprises 14 residues. In DNA, the CDR3 is TGTGCCAGCTCACCGCGGAGAGATGTTCAGCCCCAGCATTTT. This sequence encodes CASSPRRDVQPQHF.

The chain combines TRBV18 with TRBJ1-5; D gene ambiguous. The V end was cut by 3 bases, the J end by 5 bases, with 8 bases between. Germline V lookup: CDR1 KGHSH, CDR2 LQKENI. The CDR3 loop spans 13 amino acids. CDR3 in amino acids: CASSPLRDQPQHF. CDR3 sequence (DNA): TGTGCCAGCTCACCCTTACGGGATCAGCCCCAGCATTTT. The full variable domain, in which reference TRBV18 and TRBJ1-5 provide the parts outside the CDR3, is NAGVMQNPRHLVRRRGQEARLRCSPMKGHSHVYWYRQLPEEGLKFMVYLQKENIIDESGMPKERFSAEFPKEGPSILRIQQVVRGDSAAYFCASSPLRDQPQHFGDGTRLSIL.

This chain links TRBV5-4 with TRBJ2-5, with 12 bases fitting TRBD2. V shed 3 bases, J shed 11 bases, and the junction held 14 bases outside the gene matches. The germline gives CDR1 SGHNT, CDR2 YYREEE (reference sequence). This CDR3 has 16 amino acids. CDR3 amino acids: CASSSGTSGYPIKQYF. CDR3 DNA: TGTGCCAGCAGCTCCGGGACTAGCGGGTACCCTATCAAGCAGTACTTC.

The chain couples TRBV7-2 to TRBJ1-2, with 9 bases aligning to TRBD1. Germline assignment: CDR1 SGHTA and CDR2 FQGNSA. The CDR3 consists of 16 residues. After removal of 1 base from V and 3 bases from J, the junction contained 6 bases not matched to a gene. The CDR3 spells CASSLDGTGIDYGYTF. The CDR3 coding sequence is TGTGCCAGCAGCTTAGATGGGACAGGGATAGACTATGGCTACACCTTC. Supplemented by reference TRBV7-2 and TRBJ1-2, the full variable domain reads GAGVSQSPSNKVTEKGKDVELRCDPISGHTALYWYRQSLGQGLEFLIYFQGNSAPDKSGLPSDRFSAERTGGSVSTLTIQRTQQEDSAVYLCASSLDGTGIDYGYTFGSGTRLTVV.